The clone carrying this T cell receptor (beta chain) showed up just a few times. What it binds is not known. Germline loops: CDR1 SGHRS, CDR2 YFSETQ. This CDR3 has 15 amino acids. V gave up 4 bases and J gave up 5 bases; unmatched junction bases: 7. MiXCR, applied by TCRdb to the 5' RACE reads, yields one record per CDR3 protein. The sample yields fewer than 350,000 distinct CDR3 sequences, about a sixth seen once. The data stem from a study of T-cell memory formation after mild COVID-19. Findings and caveats of the study: Day 15 to 85 contracting clones showed balanced CD4/CD8; later expanders leaned CD4+. Chiefly within CM and EM were the contracting CD4+ clones; CD8+ ones were within EMRA. The SARS-CoV-2 specificity of second-wave clones reaching peak at day 37 remained unverified. Some clones that responded were present in memory (sampled pre-infection), which suggests cross-reactive memory joined.

The sample was PBMCs or a T cell subset sorted from them (not recorded which). The TCR sequence derives from a man aged 18 to 35 who had mild COVID-19 (a few samples of this study predate the infection). Cell type and time point are not known. The V gene is TRBV5-1, the J gene TRBJ1-1; 11 bases match TRBD1. CDR3 region: CASSRDGQGATEAFF. CDR3 DNA sequence: TGCGCCAGCAGCCGCGATGGACAGGGGGCTACTGAAGCTTTCTTT.